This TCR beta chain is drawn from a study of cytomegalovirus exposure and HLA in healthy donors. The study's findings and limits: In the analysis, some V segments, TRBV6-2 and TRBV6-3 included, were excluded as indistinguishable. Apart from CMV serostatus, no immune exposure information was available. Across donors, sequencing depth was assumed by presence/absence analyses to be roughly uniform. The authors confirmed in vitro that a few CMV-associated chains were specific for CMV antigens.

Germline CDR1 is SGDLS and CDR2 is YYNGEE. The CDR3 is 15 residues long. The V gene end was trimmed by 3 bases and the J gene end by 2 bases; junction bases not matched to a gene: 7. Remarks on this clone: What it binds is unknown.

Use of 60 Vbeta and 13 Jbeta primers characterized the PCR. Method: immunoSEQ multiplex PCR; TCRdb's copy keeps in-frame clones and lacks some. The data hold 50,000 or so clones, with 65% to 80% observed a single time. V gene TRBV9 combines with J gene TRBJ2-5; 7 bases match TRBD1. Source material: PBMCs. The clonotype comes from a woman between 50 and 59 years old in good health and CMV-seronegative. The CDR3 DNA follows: TGTGCCAGCAGCGCCGAGGGGGCCACTCAAGAGACCCAGTACTTC. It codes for CASSAEGATQETQYF.